The 12 T cell receptor beta chains listed next were all sequenced from one sample in a study of blood T cell repertoires in COVID-19 (TCRdb year 2020). Library method: the immunoSEQ multiplex PCR assay. TCRdb's version of the immuneACCESS table is confined to in-frame rearrangements and falls short of the full clone set. An unresolved V gene accounts for under half of the shortfall where checked; the remainder is of unknown origin. For this sample there are 200,000 or so clones; about four fifths appear just once. The ten top clones hold approximately 5.1% of the sample. Material: peripheral blood. These receptor sequences come from a woman between 65 and 79 years old with active or convalescent COVID-19.

The chain combines TRBV5-4 with TRBJ2-7; 7 bases are shared with TRBD2. The V and J ends lost 4 bases and 6 bases, in that order; junction bases with no gene match: 16. Germline V gene data show CDR1 as SGHNT and CDR2 as YYREEE (reference sequence). The CDR3 length is 16 residues. The CDR3 DNA reads TGTGCCAGCAGCCCACCGGGGAGGGGCGTAAAGGGCGAGCAGTACTTC. Residues: CASSPPGRGVKGEQYF.

The V gene is TRBV9, the J gene TRBJ1-2, with D perhaps TRBD1 (5 bases). Looked up from germline, CDR1 is SGDLS and CDR2 is YYNGEE. The CDR3 is made up of 14 amino acids. V was cut by 4 bases and J by 3 bases, with 13 bases left in between. Written as DNA, the CDR3 is TGTGCCAGCAGCCCCAGGCAGGGCCACTATGGCTACACCTTC. It is translated as CASSPRQGHYGYTF. Full variable domain (missing parts from reference TRBV9 and TRBJ1-2): DSGVTQTPKHLITATGQRVTLRCSPRSGDLSVYWYQQSLDQGLQFLIQYYNGEERAKGNILERFSAQQFPDLHSELNLSSLELGDSALYFCASSPRQGHYGYTFGSGTRLTVV.

The chain couples TRBV6-1 to TRBJ2-1; 7 bases map to TRBD2. The CDR3 contains 17 residues. Germline CDR1 MNHNS, CDR2 SASEGT. The V gene end was trimmed by 2 bases and the J gene end by 2 bases; junction bases not matched to a gene: 9. The CDR3 coding sequence is TGTGCCAGCAGTGAACGGCCTGCGGGAGACCCCTACAATGAGCAGTTCTTC. Encoded protein: CASSERPAGDPYNEQFF.

This chain uses TRBV11-2 with TRBJ2-3, with 7 nucleotides matching TRBD2. Germline V CDR1 and CDR2: SGHAT, FQNNGV. The CDR3 is 19 amino acids. V shed 5 bases and J 0 bases; nucleotides not matched to a gene: 17. Here the CDR3 DNA reads TGTGCCAGCAGCCCCCCTAAAGCGGGATCGTCGTCTAGCACAGATACGCAGTATTTT. Encoded protein: CASSPPKAGSSSSTDTQYF.

J is TRBJ2-1 and V is TRBV21-1; TRBD2, as called in the table, went unchecked against the DNA. TRBV21-1 is reported as a pseudogene. The CDR3 sequence is 16 residues long. The CDR3 DNA follows: TGTGCCAGCAGCAAGGGGACTAGCGGGAAGATGGATGAGCAGTTCTTC. This codes for CASSKGTSGKMDEQFF.

The V call is TRBV6-2 or TRBV6-3, the J call TRBJ1-5; 11 positions agree with TRBD1. Germline V CDR1 and CDR2: MNHEY, SVGEGT. The CDR3 runs to 16 residues. With V trimmed by 4 bases and J by 5 bases, 7 bases remained unmatched. The CDR3 spells CASSSLGQGDYQPQHF. The CDR3 nucleotides read TGTGCCAGCAGTTCCCTGGGACAGGGGGATTATCAGCCCCAGCATTTT.

This clone has only one observation. The chain carries TRBV28 and TRBJ1-5; D gene unclear. The CDR3 extends over 13 amino acids. V was pared by 4 bases and J by 7 bases, with 11 bases between. CDR1 and CDR2 from the germline V gene are MDHEN and SYDVKM. CDR3 region: CASSSPGLQPQHF. The CDR3 DNA follows: TGTGCCAGCAGTTCTCCTGGACTGCAGCCCCAGCATTTT.

This clone has just one count. This chain joins TRBV27 and TRBJ1-4; D possibly corresponds to TRBD1 (5 bases). The germline gives CDR1 MNHEY, CDR2 SMNVEV (reference sequence). CDR3 size: 13 residues. V was clipped by 3 bases and J by 6 bases, with 8 bases between them. CDR3 sequence: CASSLGRYEKLFF. DNA of the CDR3: TGTGCCAGCAGTTTGGGGCGATATGAAAAACTGTTTTTT.

As regards this clone: This sample includes further DNA sequences coding for the same CDR3. The chain employs TRBV18 and TRBJ1-1; TRBD1 matches 9 bases. CDR1 is KGHSH, CDR2 LQKENI, per germline. This CDR3 has 15 amino acids. V lost 3 bases to trimming and J lost 0 bases; unmatched junction nucleotides: 2. CDR3 amino acids: CASSPGQGMNTEAFF. The CDR3 DNA reads as TGTGCCAGCTCACCCGGACAGGGGATGAACACTGAAGCTTTCTTT.

The rearrangement joins TRBV7-9 to TRBJ1-4, with D possibly being TRBD1 (5 bases). The V gene lost 5 bases and the J gene lost 3 bases, with 13 bases spanning the gap. The CDR3 contains 15 residues. Germline values: CDR1 SEHNR, CDR2 FQNEAQ (reference sequence). The CDR3 spells CASSPGTAANEKLFF. In nucleotides, the CDR3 is TGTGCCAGCAGCCCCGGGACTGCGGCTAATGAAAAACTGTTTTTT.

The rearrangement uses TRBV9 and TRBJ2-1, with 10 bases that match TRBD2. V shed 0 bases, J shed 8 bases, and the junction held 5 bases outside the gene matches. Germline loops: CDR1 SGDLS, CDR2 YYNGEE. CDR3 length equals 15 residues. DNA for the CDR3: TGTGCCAGCAGCGTAGGAAGCGGGAGGGCCGATGAGCAGTTCTTC. This translates into CASSVGSGRADEQFF. Full variable domain (outside the CDR3, taken from reference TRBV9 and TRBJ2-1): DSGVTQTPKHLITATGQRVTLRCSPRSGDLSVYWYQQSLDQGLQFLIQYYNGEERAKGNILERFSAQQFPDLHSELNLSSLELGDSALYFCASSVGSGRADEQFFGPGTRLTVL.

This clone was picked up many times. The chain couples TRBV25-1 to TRBJ2-3; perhaps TRBD2 as D (7 bases). Germline CDR1 and CDR2: MGHDK and SYGVNS. With 4 bases removed from V and 1 base from J, the gap between germline ends came to 15 bases. There are 16 residues in the CDR3. Here the CDR3 reads CASSVRRGAGTDTQYF. The CDR3 DNA reads as TGTGCCAGCAGTGTTAGACGGGGGGCTGGCACAGATACGCAGTATTTT.